This is a list of T cell receptor beta chains from one sample in a study of glioma-infiltrating T cells. TCRdb recomputed calls from the multiplex PCR reads with MiXCR, one row per CDR3 protein. This table has tens of thousands of distinct CDR3 sequences, 20% to 25% appearing once. Sequences were obtained from glioma tissue, nonneoplastic brain tissue, or PBMCs (not recorded which). All receptors derive from a human donor with low-grade glioma or glioblastoma, undergoing nonglioma brain surgery, or in good health (not recorded which). Both conserved end residues are part of each CDR3. The D gene is left open where the match is weak. Some rows mark clone size as missing; the rest say once, few, many or name a class of expanded clone.

CDR3nt: TGTGCCAGCAGTTTAGCCAGACCTTACTCTGGAAACACCATATATTTT; CDR3aa: CASSLARPYSGNTIYF; abundance: many; v_gene: TRBV28; d_gene: NA; len: 16; j_gene: TRBJ1-3
CDR3nt: TGTGCCAGCAGCTTGGGACGTAAAGGTGGCAATCAGCCCCAGCATTTT; CDR3aa: CASSLGRKGGNQPQHF; abundance: NA; v_gene: TRBV5-6; d_gene: NA; len: 16; j_gene: TRBJ1-5
CDR3nt: TGTGCCAGCAGCCAAGCCCCCGGGGGGCAGCAGTACTTC; CDR3aa: CASSQAPGGQQYF; abundance: many; v_gene: TRBV3-1; d_gene: NA; len: 13; j_gene: TRBJ2-7
CDR3nt: TGTGCCAGCAGTTACTCAAGACGAGTGAAAACTGAATATTTCTTT; CDR3aa: CASSYSRRVKTEYFF; abundance: NA; v_gene: TRBV6-6; d_gene: NA; len: 15; j_gene: TRBJ1-1
CDR3nt: TGCAGTGCTACGGGGGAAGCCTCCTACGAGCAGTACTTC; CDR3aa: CSATGEASYEQYF; abundance: many; v_gene: TRBV20-1; d_gene: NA; len: 13; j_gene: TRBJ2-7
CDR3nt: TGTGCCACCAGTGATTCAAACAGGGCTAACAATGAGCAGTTCTTC; CDR3aa: CATSDSNRANNEQFF; abundance: NA; v_gene: TRBV24-1; d_gene: NA; len: 15; j_gene: TRBJ2-1
CDR3nt: TGCGCCAGCAGCTTTGTAGCGGCCCATGGGAATGAGCAGTTCTTC; CDR3aa: CASSFVAAHGNEQFF; abundance: few; v_gene: TRBV5-1; d_gene: NA; len: 15; j_gene: TRBJ2-1
CDR3nt: TGCAGTGCTATCGTGACTAGCGGGAGTGTTTGGTATTTT; CDR3aa: CSAIVTSGSVWYF; abundance: NA; v_gene: TRBV20-1; d_gene: TRBD2; len: 13; j_gene: TRBJ2-3
CDR3nt: TGTGCCAGCAGCCGTACGGGACAGGGTCTGGCGAAAACTGAAGCTTTCTTT; CDR3aa: CASSRTGQGLAKTEAFF; abundance: many; v_gene: TRBV7-6; d_gene: TRBD1; len: 17; j_gene: TRBJ1-1
CDR3nt: TGTGCCAGCAGCTTAGGCGGCGGGGCCCTCACAGATACGCAGTATTTT; CDR3aa: CASSLGGGALTDTQYF; abundance: NA; v_gene: TRBV11-3; d_gene: NA; len: 16; j_gene: TRBJ2-3
CDR3nt: TGTGCCAGCAGCACCGACAGAAACCAAGAGACCCAGTACTTC; CDR3aa: CASSTDRNQETQYF; abundance: NA; v_gene: TRBV12-3/TRBV12-4; d_gene: NA; len: 14; j_gene: TRBJ2-5
CDR3nt: TGTGCCAGCAGCTTCGCAGGAGAGCAGTACTTC; CDR3aa: CASSFAGEQYF; abundance: NA; v_gene: TRBV7-7; d_gene: NA; len: 11; j_gene: TRBJ2-7
CDR3nt: TGTGCCAGCAGTTTCCCGACTAGCGGGGGGGTTACCTACAATGAGCAGTTCTTC; CDR3aa: CASSFPTSGGVTYNEQFF; abundance: many; v_gene: TRBV6-2/TRBV6-3; d_gene: TRBD2; len: 18; j_gene: TRBJ2-1
CDR3nt: TGCAGTGCTAGATCCCTGACAGCGGCGGGGACTGAAGCTTTCTTT; CDR3aa: CSARSLTAAGTEAFF; abundance: medium-sized; v_gene: TRBV20-1; d_gene: NA; len: 15; j_gene: TRBJ1-1
CDR3nt: TGTGCCAGTAGTATCACGGGAGGTGGTACCGGGGAGCTGTTTTTT; CDR3aa: CASSITGGGTGELFF; abundance: many; v_gene: TRBV19; d_gene: TRBD2; len: 15; j_gene: TRBJ2-2
CDR3nt: TGTGCCAGCAGTGAATCTGTAGGGGCCGGAACGGGTGAAAAACTGTTTTTT; CDR3aa: CASSESVGAGTGEKLFF; abundance: many; v_gene: TRBV25-1; d_gene: NA; len: 17; j_gene: TRBJ1-4
CDR3nt: TGTGCCAGCCGCCGAGAACAGACAGATACGCAGTATTTT; CDR3aa: CASRREQTDTQYF; abundance: many; v_gene: TRBV19; d_gene: NA; len: 13; j_gene: TRBJ2-3
CDR3nt: TGTGCCAGCAGTTACGACCTGTGGGGGACTTTGAACACCGGGGAGCTGTTTTTT; CDR3aa: CASSYDLWGTLNTGELFF; abundance: many; v_gene: TRBV6-2/TRBV6-3; d_gene: NA; len: 18; j_gene: TRBJ2-2
CDR3nt: TGTGCCAGCAGCTTCCCTTACAACGAGCAGTACTTC; CDR3aa: CASSFPYNEQYF; abundance: NA; v_gene: TRBV11-2; d_gene: NA; len: 12; j_gene: TRBJ2-7
CDR3nt: TGTGCCAGCAGTTTCGGCAGGGACAATCAGCCCCAGCATTTT; CDR3aa: CASSFGRDNQPQHF; abundance: few; v_gene: TRBV12-3/TRBV12-4; d_gene: NA; len: 14; j_gene: TRBJ1-5
CDR3nt: TGTGCCAGCAGCTTGGACAGCCAAAATCAGCCCCAGCATTTT; CDR3aa: CASSLDSQNQPQHF; abundance: many; v_gene: TRBV7-2; d_gene: NA; len: 14; j_gene: TRBJ1-5
CDR3nt: TGCAGTGCTAGATCATTGGGCCAGCGGCGATCTTCCTACAATGAGCAGTTCTTC; CDR3aa: CSARSLGQRRSSYNEQFF; abundance: many; v_gene: TRBV20-1; d_gene: NA; len: 18; j_gene: TRBJ2-1
CDR3nt: TGTGCCAGCAGCCGCGACCCGAGAGGGGCCAACGTCCTGACTTTC; CDR3aa: CASSRDPRGANVLTF; abundance: NA; v_gene: TRBV14; d_gene: NA; len: 15; j_gene: TRBJ2-6
CDR3nt: TGCGCCAGCAGCCCTGGGACTCGGCAAGAGACCCAGTACTTC; CDR3aa: CASSPGTRQETQYF; abundance: NA; v_gene: TRBV5-1; d_gene: NA; len: 14; j_gene: TRBJ2-5
CDR3nt: TGTGCCAGCAGCTTAGGTGGTGGGACAGGGGCTAACTATGGCTACACCTTC; CDR3aa: CASSLGGGTGANYGYTF; abundance: few; v_gene: TRBV7-8; d_gene: TRBD1; len: 17; j_gene: TRBJ1-2
CDR3nt: TGCAGCCTTCAGCGCTTCACAGATACGCAGTATTTT; CDR3aa: CSLQRFTDTQYF; abundance: many; v_gene: TRBV29-1; d_gene: NA; len: 12; j_gene: TRBJ2-3
CDR3nt: TGTGCCAGCAGTTTATGGGGCGCTAACTATGGCTACACCTTC; CDR3aa: CASSLWGANYGYTF; abundance: NA; v_gene: TRBV27; d_gene: NA; len: 14; j_gene: TRBJ1-2
CDR3nt: TGTGCCAGCAGCTTAGTAGGGTCTGAAGCTTTCTTT; CDR3aa: CASSLVGSEAFF; abundance: many; v_gene: TRBV7-9; d_gene: NA; len: 12; j_gene: TRBJ1-1
CDR3nt: TGCAGCGTTGAAGATCCGGTGGGGAAAGGCTATGGCTACACCTTC; CDR3aa: CSVEDPVGKGYGYTF; abundance: few; v_gene: TRBV29-1; d_gene: NA; len: 15; j_gene: TRBJ1-2
CDR3nt: TGTGCCAGCCGGGGGTACACAGATACGCAGTATTTT; CDR3aa: CASRGYTDTQYF; abundance: many; v_gene: TRBV2; d_gene: NA; len: 12; j_gene: TRBJ2-3
CDR3nt: TGTGCCAGCAGTTCGACTAGCGGGAGGTATGGCGATGAGCAGTTCTTC; CDR3aa: CASSSTSGRYGDEQFF; abundance: NA; v_gene: TRBV12-3/TRBV12-4; d_gene: TRBD2; len: 16; j_gene: TRBJ2-1
CDR3nt: TGTGCCAGCAGCCGACAAGCGGGAGGGCTACTCTACGAGCAGTACTTC; CDR3aa: CASSRQAGGLLYEQYF; abundance: few; v_gene: TRBV3-1; d_gene: TRBD2; len: 16; j_gene: TRBJ2-7
CDR3nt: TGCGCCAGCAGCTCTTACATCGGCTCCTACAATGAGCAGTTCTTC; CDR3aa: CASSSYIGSYNEQFF; abundance: many; v_gene: TRBV5-1; d_gene: NA; len: 15; j_gene: TRBJ2-1
CDR3nt: TGTGCCAGCAAGACTAGCGGGGCTTTGTACGAGCAGTACTTC; CDR3aa: CASKTSGALYEQYF; abundance: many; v_gene: TRBV2; d_gene: TRBD2; len: 14; j_gene: TRBJ2-7
CDR3nt: TGTGCCAGCAGCCGAGGGACAGACAACACTGAAGCTTTCTTT; CDR3aa: CASSRGTDNTEAFF; abundance: many; v_gene: TRBV7-9; d_gene: TRBD1; len: 14; j_gene: TRBJ1-1
CDR3nt: TGTGCCAGCGGCTACTCCAGGACTAGCGGGAGCTCCTACAATGAGCAGTTCTTC; CDR3aa: CASGYSRTSGSSYNEQFF; abundance: NA; v_gene: TRBV7-6; d_gene: TRBD2; len: 18; j_gene: TRBJ2-1
CDR3nt: TGTGCCAGCAGTTCCTCAGGGAGCTCCCTCTACAATGAGCAGTTCTTC; CDR3aa: CASSSSGSSLYNEQFF; abundance: many; v_gene: TRBV6-5; d_gene: NA; len: 16; j_gene: TRBJ2-1
CDR3nt: TGTGCCATCAGTGAGTCGAGGGCCGAGCAGTACTTC; CDR3aa: CAISESRAEQYF; abundance: few; v_gene: TRBV10-3; d_gene: NA; len: 12; j_gene: TRBJ2-7
CDR3nt: TGCGCCAGCAGCCAAGGACGGGACTCAATCTACGAGCAGTACTTC; CDR3aa: CASSQGRDSIYEQYF; abundance: many; v_gene: TRBV4-1; d_gene: NA; len: 15; j_gene: TRBJ2-7
CDR3nt: TGTGCCAGCAGTCGACCCACCGGGACAGGAGAACAAGAGACCCAGTACTTC; CDR3aa: CASSRPTGTGEQETQYF; abundance: many; v_gene: TRBV12-3/TRBV12-4; d_gene: TRBD1; len: 17; j_gene: TRBJ2-5
CDR3nt: TGTGCCAGGTCACCTGGGACCTACGAGCAGTACTTC; CDR3aa: CARSPGTYEQYF; abundance: once; v_gene: TRBV18; d_gene: NA; len: 12; j_gene: TRBJ2-7
CDR3nt: TGTGCCAGCAGCCCGCAGGGAGATACGCAGTATTTT; CDR3aa: CASSPQGDTQYF; abundance: few; v_gene: TRBV5-5; d_gene: NA; len: 12; j_gene: TRBJ2-3
CDR3nt: TGTGCCAGCAGTACAGGGGAAGAGGACGAGCAGTACTTC; CDR3aa: CASSTGEEDEQYF; abundance: many; v_gene: TRBV6-1; d_gene: TRBD1; len: 13; j_gene: TRBJ2-7
CDR3nt: TGTGCCAGTAGTATTTGGACAACAAAAGGGAATGAGCAGTTCTTC; CDR3aa: CASSIWTTKGNEQFF; abundance: NA; v_gene: TRBV19; d_gene: NA; len: 15; j_gene: TRBJ2-1
CDR3nt: TGCAGCGAAAAGAACGACAGGGTTGGCCAGCCCCAGCATTTT; CDR3aa: CSEKNDRVGQPQHF; abundance: NA; v_gene: TRBV20-1; d_gene: TRBD1; len: 14; j_gene: TRBJ1-5
CDR3nt: TGTGCCAGCAGTTTTCTAGGGACGGAAAAGGAGACCCAGTACTTC; CDR3aa: CASSFLGTEKETQYF; abundance: many; v_gene: TRBV6-2/TRBV6-3; d_gene: NA; len: 15; j_gene: TRBJ2-5
CDR3nt: TGTACCAGCAGCTTAGGAGGGTTTGACTATGGCTACACCTTC; CDR3aa: CTSSLGGFDYGYTF; abundance: NA; v_gene: TRBV5-4; d_gene: NA; len: 14; j_gene: TRBJ1-2
CDR3nt: TGTGCCAGCAGTTTCAGACAGGGGTATGGCTACACCTTC; CDR3aa: CASSFRQGYGYTF; abundance: NA; v_gene: TRBV12-3/TRBV12-4; d_gene: TRBD1; len: 13; j_gene: TRBJ1-2
CDR3nt: TGTGCCAGCAGACGGGGACAAGGGGGGGATGAGCAGTTCTTC; CDR3aa: CASRRGQGGDEQFF; abundance: NA; v_gene: TRBV12-3/TRBV12-4; d_gene: NA; len: 14; j_gene: TRBJ2-1
CDR3nt: TGCAGTGTAACCAGGAGAAACAAAAACATTCAGTACTTC; CDR3aa: CSVTRRNKNIQYF; abundance: once; v_gene: TRBV20-1; d_gene: NA; len: 13; j_gene: TRBJ2-4